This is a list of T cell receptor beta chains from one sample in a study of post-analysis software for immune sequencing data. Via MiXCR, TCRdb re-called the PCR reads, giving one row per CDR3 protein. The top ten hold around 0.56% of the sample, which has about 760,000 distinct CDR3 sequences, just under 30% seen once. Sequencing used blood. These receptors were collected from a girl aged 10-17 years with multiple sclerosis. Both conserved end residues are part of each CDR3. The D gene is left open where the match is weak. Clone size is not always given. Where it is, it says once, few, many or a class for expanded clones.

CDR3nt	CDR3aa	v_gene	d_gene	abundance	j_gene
TGCAGCGTGACTAGGGATGGAGAGACCCAGTACTTC	CSVTRDGETQYF	TRBV29-1	-	many	TRBJ2-5
TGCAGCGTTGAAACCCCTACAGAAAATGGCTACACCTTC	CSVETPTENGYTF	TRBV29-1	-	few	TRBJ1-2
TGCGCCAGCAGCTTAGGCAGACTGACCGGGGAGCTGTTTTTT	CASSLGRLTGELFF	TRBV5-1	-	once	TRBJ2-2
TGTGCCAGCAGCCCTAGAGCCCATCAGCCCCAGCATTTT	CASSPRAHQPQHF	TRBV7-2	-	-	TRBJ1-5
TGTGCCACCAGTGACCCCTTAGGCCAGATGTACAATGAGCAGTTCTTC	CATSDPLGQMYNEQFF	TRBV24-1	-	-	TRBJ2-1
TGCAGTGCTAGATACGGGTTAGGGGGGGCCGGGTACGAGCAGTACTTC	CSARYGLGGAGYEQYF	TRBV20-1	-	-	TRBJ2-7
TGTGCCAGCAGGGAGGGGAGCGGGATGTTTGAGCAGTACTTC	CASREGSGMFEQYF	TRBV28	TRBD2	-	TRBJ2-7
TGTGCCTGCAGCCGTGTATCAGGGGGGGCCTACAATGAGCAGTTCTTC	CACSRVSGGAYNEQFF	TRBV9	-	-	TRBJ2-1
TGTGCCAGCAGCCAAGATTCAGGGAGAGAGACCCAGTACTTC	CASSQDSGRETQYF	TRBV14	-	-	TRBJ2-5
TGCAGCGTTGAAGGGACAGACACCGGGGAGCTGTTTTTT	CSVEGTDTGELFF	TRBV29-1	-	-	TRBJ2-2
TGTGCCAGCAGTGAACAGTGGGACTACGAGCAGTACTTC	CASSEQWDYEQYF	TRBV2	-	few	TRBJ2-7
TGCAATGCCCTAATGGCGGGAGGGCCGATCGGGTACGAGCAGTACTTC	CNALMAGGPIGYEQYF	TRBV20-1	TRBD2	few	TRBJ2-7
TGCGCCAGCGGCCCAGCGGTCACAGATACGCAGTATTTT	CASGPAVTDTQYF	TRBV5-1	-	many	TRBJ2-3
TGCAGTGCTAGGAATCAGGGGATAGACTCACCCCTCCACTTT	CSARNQGIDSPLHF	TRBV20-1	-	-	TRBJ1-6
TGTGCCAGCAGCCCCCCGGCGGGGTCTTACAATGAGCAGTTCTTC	CASSPPAGSYNEQFF	TRBV7-2	-	-	TRBJ2-1
TGTGCCAGCAGCTTAGCTCGTGGCAGCCAAGAGACCCAGTACTTC	CASSLARGSQETQYF	TRBV7-2	-	many	TRBJ2-5
TGTGTCAGCAGTCTACGGGATGGAAAGACCCAGTACTTC	CVSSLRDGKTQYF	TRBV27	-	-	TRBJ2-5
TGTGCCAGCACCAGGGGGGGGGCAGGGTCTGGGGCCAACGTCCTGACTTTC	CASTRGGAGSGANVLTF	TRBV27	-	-	TRBJ2-6
TGTGCCAGCACATCGGGCTATGGCTACACCTTC	CASTSGYGYTF	TRBV9	-	few	TRBJ1-2
TGCGCCAGCAGCCCCCTCCCCGAGCAGTACTTC	CASSPLPEQYF	TRBV5-1	-	-	TRBJ2-7
TGCGCCAGCAGCCCTGGGACTAGCGGGAGGACTTACAATGAGCAGTTCTTC	CASSPGTSGRTYNEQFF	TRBV5-1	TRBD2	-	TRBJ2-1
TGTGCCAGCAGACCTAGGACTAGCGTAGCTGAGCAGTTCTTC	CASRPRTSVAEQFF	TRBV12-3/TRBV12-4	TRBD2	-	TRBJ2-1
TGTGCCAGCAGTTTCCAACCTACAAGGGGTTTGTTGGGTTATGAGCAGTTCTTC	CASSFQPTRGLLGYEQFF	TRBV27	-	few	TRBJ2-1
TGTGCCAGCAGCTTTATCGTGGGGGAGCAGTACTTC	CASSFIVGEQYF	TRBV7-2	-	many	TRBJ2-7
TGCAGTGCTGAGGGAGTAACAGATACGCAGTATTTT	CSAEGVTDTQYF	TRBV20-1	-	-	TRBJ2-3
TGTGCCAGCAGCGTACAGGGTATCACCTACAATGAGCAGTTCTTC	CASSVQGITYNEQFF	TRBV9	-	-	TRBJ2-1
TGTGCCAGCAAACTCGCCGGGGATCGAGGCTACACCTTC	CASKLAGDRGYTF	TRBV28	-	few	TRBJ1-2
TGCGCCAGCAGCTCGACTAGCGGGGACCCCCAAGAGACCCAGTACTTC	CASSSTSGDPQETQYF	TRBV5-1	TRBD2	-	TRBJ2-5
TGCGCCAGCAGCGCTGGGACAAGGAACACCGGGGAGCTGTTTTTT	CASSAGTRNTGELFF	TRBV5-1	-	-	TRBJ2-2
TGTGCCAGCAGCTCAGGACCTAGTATAGATACGCAGTATTTT	CASSSGPSIDTQYF	TRBV7-2	-	few	TRBJ2-3
TGTGCCAGCAGTGCCCCGGGGGCCTCTTACAATGAGCAGTTCTTC	CASSAPGASYNEQFF	TRBV6-1	-	-	TRBJ2-1